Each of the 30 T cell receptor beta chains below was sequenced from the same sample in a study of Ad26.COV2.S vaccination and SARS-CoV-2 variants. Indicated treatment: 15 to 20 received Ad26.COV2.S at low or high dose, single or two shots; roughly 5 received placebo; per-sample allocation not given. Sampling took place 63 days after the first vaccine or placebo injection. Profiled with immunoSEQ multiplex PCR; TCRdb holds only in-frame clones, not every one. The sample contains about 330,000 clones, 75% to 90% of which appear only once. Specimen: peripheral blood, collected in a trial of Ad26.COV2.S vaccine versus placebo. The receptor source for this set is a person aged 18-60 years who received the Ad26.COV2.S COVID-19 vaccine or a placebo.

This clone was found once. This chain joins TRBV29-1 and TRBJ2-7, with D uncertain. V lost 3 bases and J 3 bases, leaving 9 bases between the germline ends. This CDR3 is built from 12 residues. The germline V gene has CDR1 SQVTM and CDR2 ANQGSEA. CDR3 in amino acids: CSVDDPGYEQYF. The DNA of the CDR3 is TGCAGCGTTGACGATCCTGGCTACGAGCAGTACTTC.

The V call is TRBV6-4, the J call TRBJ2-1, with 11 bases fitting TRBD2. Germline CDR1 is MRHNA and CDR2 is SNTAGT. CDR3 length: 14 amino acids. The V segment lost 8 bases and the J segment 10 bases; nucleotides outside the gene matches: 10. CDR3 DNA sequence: TGTGCCAGCCGGGTTAGCGGGGGGGCCGGAGAGCAGTTCTTC. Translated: CASRVSGGAGEQFF.

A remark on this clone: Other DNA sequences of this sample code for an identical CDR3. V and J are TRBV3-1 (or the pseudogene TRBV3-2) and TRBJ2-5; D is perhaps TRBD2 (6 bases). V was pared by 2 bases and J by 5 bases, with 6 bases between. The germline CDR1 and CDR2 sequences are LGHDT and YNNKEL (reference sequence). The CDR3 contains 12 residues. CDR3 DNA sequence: TGTGCCAGCAGCCAACTAGCGGAGACCCAGTACTTC. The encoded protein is CASSQLAETQYF.

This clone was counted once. As DNA, the CDR3 is TGTGCCAGCAGCTTCCAACCGGGACAGGGCTATGGCTACACCTTC. It codes for CASSFQPGQGYGYTF. The rearrangement links TRBV7-2 to TRBJ1-2; 9 bases match TRBD1. The CDR3 sequence is 15 residues long. V gave up 3 bases and J gave up 4 bases; unmatched junction bases: 6. Germline CDR1 is SGHTA and CDR2 is FQGNSA. The full variable domain, rest sourced from reference TRBV7-2 and TRBJ1-2, is GAGVSQSPSNKVTEKGKDVELRCDPISGHTALYWYRQSLGQGLEFLIYFQGNSAPDKSGLPSDRFSAERTGGSVSTLTIQRTQQEDSAVYLCASSFQPGQGYGYTFGSGTRLTVV.

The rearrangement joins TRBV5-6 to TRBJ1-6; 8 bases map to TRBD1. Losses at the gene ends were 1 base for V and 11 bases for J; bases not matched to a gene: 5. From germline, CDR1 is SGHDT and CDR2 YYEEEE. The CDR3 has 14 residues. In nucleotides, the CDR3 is TGTGCCAGCAGCTTGACCGACAGGGGAACACCCCTCCACTTT. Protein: CASSLTDRGTPLHF.

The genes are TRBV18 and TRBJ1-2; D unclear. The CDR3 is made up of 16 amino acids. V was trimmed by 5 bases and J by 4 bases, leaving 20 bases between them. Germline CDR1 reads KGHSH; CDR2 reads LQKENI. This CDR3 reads CASSTDGLGFGYGYTF. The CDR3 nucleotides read TGTGCCAGCTCAACGGACGGCCTGGGGTTTGGCTATGGCTACACCTTC.

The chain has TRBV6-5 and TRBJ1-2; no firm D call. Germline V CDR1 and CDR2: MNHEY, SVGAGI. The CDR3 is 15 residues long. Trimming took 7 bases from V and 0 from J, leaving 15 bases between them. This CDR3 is CASTPAAIANYGYTF. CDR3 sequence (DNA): TGTGCCAGCACGCCTGCAGCGATAGCTAACTATGGCTACACCTTC.

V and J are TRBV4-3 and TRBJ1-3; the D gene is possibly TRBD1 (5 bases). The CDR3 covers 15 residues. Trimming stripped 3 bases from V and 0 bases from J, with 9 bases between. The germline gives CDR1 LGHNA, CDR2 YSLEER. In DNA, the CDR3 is TGCGCCAGCAGCCAGGGACGGACCTCTGGAAACACCATATATTTT. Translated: CASSQGRTSGNTIYF.

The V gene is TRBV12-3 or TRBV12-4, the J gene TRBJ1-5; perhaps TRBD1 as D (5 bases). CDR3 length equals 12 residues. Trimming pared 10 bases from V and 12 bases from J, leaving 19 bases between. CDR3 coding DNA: TGTGCCACAAAAGCAGGGCAGAACCGCCAGCATTTT. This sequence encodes CATKAGQNRQHF.

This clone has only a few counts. The DNA of the CDR3 is TGCAGCGTTGTCGCAGGCTTCTATGGCTACACCTTC. Its protein is CSVVAGFYGYTF. The V and J genes are TRBV29-1 and TRBJ1-2, with D unclear. CDR1 SQVTM and CDR2 ANQGSEA come from the germline V gene. Trimming took off 4 bases at V and 4 bases at J, with 10 bases between the two ends. The CDR3 runs 12 residues.

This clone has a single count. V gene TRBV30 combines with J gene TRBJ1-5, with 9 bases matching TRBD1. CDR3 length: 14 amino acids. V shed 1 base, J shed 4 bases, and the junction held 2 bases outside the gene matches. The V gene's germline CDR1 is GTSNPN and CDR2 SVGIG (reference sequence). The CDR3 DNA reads TGTGCCTGGAGTGGGACAGGGGCAAATCAGCCCCAGCATTTT. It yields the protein CAWSGTGANQPQHF.

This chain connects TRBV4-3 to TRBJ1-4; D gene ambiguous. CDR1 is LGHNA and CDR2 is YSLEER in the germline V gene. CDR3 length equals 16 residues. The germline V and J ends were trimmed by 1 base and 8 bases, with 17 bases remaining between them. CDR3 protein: CASSQVIKTPKEKLFF. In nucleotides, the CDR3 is TGCGCCAGCAGCCAAGTTATAAAAACACCAAAGGAAAAACTGTTTTTT.

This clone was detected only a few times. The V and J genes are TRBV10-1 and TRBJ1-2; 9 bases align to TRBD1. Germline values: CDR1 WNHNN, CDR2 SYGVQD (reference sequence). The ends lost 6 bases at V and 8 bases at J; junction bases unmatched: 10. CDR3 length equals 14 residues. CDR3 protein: CASRREGQGGGYTF. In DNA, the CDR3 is TGCGCCAGCAGACGAGAGGGACAGGGTGGGGGCTACACCTTC.

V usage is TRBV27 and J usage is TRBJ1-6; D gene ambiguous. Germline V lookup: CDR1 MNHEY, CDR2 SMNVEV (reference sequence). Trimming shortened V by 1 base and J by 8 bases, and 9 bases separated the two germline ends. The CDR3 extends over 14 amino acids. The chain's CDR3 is CASSLLRIYSPLHF. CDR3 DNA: TGTGCCAGCAGTTTATTACGAATTTATTCACCCCTCCACTTT.

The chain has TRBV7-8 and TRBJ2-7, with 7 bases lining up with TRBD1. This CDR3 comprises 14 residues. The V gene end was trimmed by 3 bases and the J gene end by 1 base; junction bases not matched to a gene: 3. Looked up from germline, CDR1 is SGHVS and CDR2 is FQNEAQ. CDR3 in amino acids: CASSLRQGSYEQYF. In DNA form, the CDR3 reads TGTGCCAGCAGCTTGAGACAGGGATCCTACGAGCAGTACTTC.

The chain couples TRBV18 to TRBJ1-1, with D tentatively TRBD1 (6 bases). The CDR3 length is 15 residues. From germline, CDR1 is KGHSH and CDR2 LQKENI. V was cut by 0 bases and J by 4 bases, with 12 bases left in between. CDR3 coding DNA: TGTGCCAGCTCACCACCCTGGGGGCAGGGCACTGAAGCTTTCTTT. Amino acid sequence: CASSPPWGQGTEAFF. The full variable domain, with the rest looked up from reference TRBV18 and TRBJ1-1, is NAGVMQNPRHLVRRRGQEARLRCSPMKGHSHVYWYRQLPEEGLKFMVYLQKENIIDESGMPKERFSAEFPKEGPSILRIQQVVRGDSAAYFCASSPPWGQGTEAFFGQGTRLTVV.

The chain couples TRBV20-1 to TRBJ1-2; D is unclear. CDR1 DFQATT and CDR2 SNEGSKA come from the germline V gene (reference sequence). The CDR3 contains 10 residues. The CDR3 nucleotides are TGCAGCCCGGGTCTTTATGGCTACACCTTC. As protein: CSPGLYGYTF.

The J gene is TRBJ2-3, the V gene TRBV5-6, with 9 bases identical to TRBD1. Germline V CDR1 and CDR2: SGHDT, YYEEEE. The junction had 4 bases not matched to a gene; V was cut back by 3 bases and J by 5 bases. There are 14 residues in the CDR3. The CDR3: CASSWRDREDTQYF. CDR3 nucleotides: TGTGCCAGCAGCTGGAGGGACAGGGAAGATACGCAGTATTTT.

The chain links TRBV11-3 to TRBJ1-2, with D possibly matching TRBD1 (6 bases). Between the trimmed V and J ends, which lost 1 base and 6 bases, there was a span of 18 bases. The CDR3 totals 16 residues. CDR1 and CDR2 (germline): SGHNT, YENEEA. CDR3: CASSLGGTGHLDGYTF. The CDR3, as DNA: TGTGCCAGCAGCTTAGGGGGTACAGGGCACCTGGATGGCTACACCTTC.

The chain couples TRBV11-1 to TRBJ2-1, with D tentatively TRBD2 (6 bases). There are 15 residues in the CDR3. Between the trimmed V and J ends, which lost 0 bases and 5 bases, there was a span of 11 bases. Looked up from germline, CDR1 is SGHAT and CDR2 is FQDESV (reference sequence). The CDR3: CASSLALAGNNEQFF. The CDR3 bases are TGTGCCAGCAGCTTAGCACTAGCTGGGAACAATGAGCAGTTCTTC.

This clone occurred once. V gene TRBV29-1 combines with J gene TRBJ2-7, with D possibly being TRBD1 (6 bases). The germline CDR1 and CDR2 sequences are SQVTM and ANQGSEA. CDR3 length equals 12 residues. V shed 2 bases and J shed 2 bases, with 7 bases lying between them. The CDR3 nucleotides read TGCAGCGTTGAATCAGGGGCCTACGAGCAGTACTTC. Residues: CSVESGAYEQYF.

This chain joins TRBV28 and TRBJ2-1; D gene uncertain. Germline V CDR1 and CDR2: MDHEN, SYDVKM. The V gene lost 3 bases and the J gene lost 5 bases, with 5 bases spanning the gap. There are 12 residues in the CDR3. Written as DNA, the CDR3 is TGTGCCAGCAGTTTCGGTAACAATGAGCAGTTCTTC. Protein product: CASSFGNNEQFF.

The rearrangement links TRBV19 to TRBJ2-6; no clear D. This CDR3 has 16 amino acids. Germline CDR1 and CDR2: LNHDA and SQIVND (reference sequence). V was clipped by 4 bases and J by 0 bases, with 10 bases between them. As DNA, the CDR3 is TGTGCCAGTAGTAGACGGAGCGTCTCTGGGGCCAACGTCCTGACTTTC. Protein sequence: CASSRRSVSGANVLTF.

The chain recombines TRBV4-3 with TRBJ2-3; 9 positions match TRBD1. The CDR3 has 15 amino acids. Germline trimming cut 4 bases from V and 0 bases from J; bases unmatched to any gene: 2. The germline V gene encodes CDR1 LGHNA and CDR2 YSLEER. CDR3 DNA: TGCGCCAGCAGCCCCGGGACAGGGAGCACAGATACGCAGTATTTT. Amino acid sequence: CASSPGTGSTDTQYF.

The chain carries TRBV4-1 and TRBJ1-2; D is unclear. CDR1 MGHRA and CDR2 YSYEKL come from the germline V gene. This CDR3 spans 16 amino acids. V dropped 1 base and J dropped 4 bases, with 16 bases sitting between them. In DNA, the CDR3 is TGCGCCAGCAGCCAAGGGCCATTGAGTCCGGGCTATGGCTACACCTTC. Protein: CASSQGPLSPGYGYTF.

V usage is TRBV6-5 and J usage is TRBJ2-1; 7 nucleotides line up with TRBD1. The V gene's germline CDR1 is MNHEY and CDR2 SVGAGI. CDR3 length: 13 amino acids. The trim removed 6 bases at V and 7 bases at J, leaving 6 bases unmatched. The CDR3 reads CASRPDRMNEQFF. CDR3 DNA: TGTGCCAGCAGGCCGGACAGGATGAATGAGCAGTTCTTC.

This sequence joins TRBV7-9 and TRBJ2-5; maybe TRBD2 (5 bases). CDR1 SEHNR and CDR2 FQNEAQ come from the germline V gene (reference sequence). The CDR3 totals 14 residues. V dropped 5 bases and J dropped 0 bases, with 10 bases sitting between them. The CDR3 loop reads CASSRFGDQETQYF. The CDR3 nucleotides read TGTGCCAGCAGCCGGTTCGGGGACCAAGAGACCCAGTACTTC.

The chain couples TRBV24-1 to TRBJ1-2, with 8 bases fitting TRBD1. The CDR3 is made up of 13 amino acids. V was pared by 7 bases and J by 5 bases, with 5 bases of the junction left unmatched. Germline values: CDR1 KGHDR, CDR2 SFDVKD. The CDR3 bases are TGTGCCACCAGCCCCGGGACAGGATATGGCTACACCTTC. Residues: CATSPGTGYGYTF.

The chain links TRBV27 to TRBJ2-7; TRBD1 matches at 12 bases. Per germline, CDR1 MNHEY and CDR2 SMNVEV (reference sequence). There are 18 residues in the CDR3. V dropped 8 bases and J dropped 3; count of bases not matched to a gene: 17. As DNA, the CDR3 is TGTGCCAGCCCGACCGGGGACAGGGGGCGTGGGATGTTCTACGAGCAGTACTTC. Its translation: CASPTGDRGRGMFYEQYF.

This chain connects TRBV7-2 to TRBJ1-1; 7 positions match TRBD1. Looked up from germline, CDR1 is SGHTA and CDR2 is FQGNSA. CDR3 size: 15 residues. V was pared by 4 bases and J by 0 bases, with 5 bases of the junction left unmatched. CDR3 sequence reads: CASSSRTGLNTEAFF. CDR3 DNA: TGTGCCAGCAGCTCCCGGACAGGCCTGAACACTGAAGCTTTCTTT.